Listed below are T cell receptor beta chains from one sample, sequenced in a study of cytomegalovirus exposure and HLA in healthy donors. Measured with immunoSEQ multiplex PCR; TCRdb has only the in-frame clones, and not every one. This repertoire shows approximately 260,000 clones, 80% to 95% found once; its top ten account for 1.7%. Sequenced input: PBMCs. Every receptor here comes from a girl aged 2 to 9 in good health and CMV-seronegative. Each CDR3 is given with its conserved first and last residue. D genes are given only for firm matches. Where a row states a size, it is once, few, many or the class of an expanded clone; other rows omit it.

J | size | D | V | CDR3 | DNA
TRBJ1-4 | - | - | TRBV5-5 | CASSLGRRVDEKLFF | TGTGCCAGCAGCTTGGGTCGTCGGGTCGATGAAAAACTGTTTTTT
TRBJ1-2 | - | - | TRBV19 | CATTIDPGNYGYTF | TGTGCCACGACAATTGACCCAGGGAACTATGGCTACACCTTC
TRBJ1-4 | - | - | TRBV4-2 | CASSQGRGNEKLFF | TGTGCCAGCAGCCAAGGGAGAGGTAATGAAAAACTGTTTTTT
TRBJ2-3 | - | TRBD2 | TRBV27 | CASSARGGATDTQYF | TGTGCCAGCAGTGCCCGCGGGGGGGCCACAGATACGCAGTATTTT
TRBJ2-7 | - | TRBD1 | TRBV19 | CASSAAGTGSWYEQYF | TGTGCCAGTAGTGCCGCCGGGACAGGGTCATGGTACGAGCAGTACTTC
TRBJ1-1 | - | - | TRBV5-6 | CASSLDLQGIAFF | TGTGCCAGCAGCTTAGACCTTCAGGGGATAGCTTTCTTT
TRBJ1-5 | - | - | TRBV19 | CASSTGAGQPQHF | TGTGCCAGTAGTACAGGGGCTGGTCAGCCCCAGCATTTT
TRBJ2-1 | - | - | TRBV7-2 | CASSSPRGGNEQFF | TGTGCCAGCAGCTCCCCGAGGGGGGGAAATGAGCAGTTCTTC
TRBJ2-2 | - | TRBD2 | TRBV12-5 | CASGLPSHNSGRYNTGELFF | TGTGCTAGTGGTTTGCCCTCGCATAATAGCGGGAGATATAACACCGGGGAGCTGTTTTTT
TRBJ2-5 | - | - | TRBV19 | CASSIGHDQETQYF | TGTGCCAGTAGTATCGGACACGACCAAGAGACCCAGTACTTC
TRBJ2-1 | - | TRBD2 | TRBV6-4 | CASSDGLAYNEQFF | TGTGCCAGCAGTGACGGACTAGCTTACAATGAGCAGTTCTTC
TRBJ2-7 | - | - | TRBV7-6 | CASSFQGANEQYF | TGTGCCAGCAGCTTCCAGGGCGCCAACGAGCAGTACTTC
TRBJ2-2 | - | - | TRBV11-3 | CASSRPTAVTGELFF | TGTGCCAGCAGTCGTCCGACAGCAGTCACCGGGGAGCTGTTTTTT
TRBJ1-2 | - | TRBD1 | TRBV28 | CASSWDRDGYTF | TGTGCCAGCAGCTGGGACAGGGATGGCTACACCTTC
TRBJ1-5 | - | TRBD1 | TRBV4-1 | CASSTDLDRGNQPQHF | TGCGCCAGCAGCACCGACTTGGACAGGGGTAATCAGCCCCAGCATTTT
TRBJ1-5 | - | - | TRBV6-5 | CASSAGTNSNQPQHF | TGTGCCAGCAGTGCGGGGACGAATAGCAATCAGCCCCAGCATTTT
TRBJ2-2 | - | TRBD1 | TRBV30 | CACGQGLNTGELFF | TGTGCCTGCGGACAGGGTCTAAACACCGGGGAGCTGTTTTTT
TRBJ1-4 | once | TRBD1 | TRBV7-2 | CASSWQPGQELFF | TGTGCCAGCAGCTGGCAACCGGGACAGGAACTGTTTTTT
TRBJ2-7 | - | - | TRBV4-1 | CASSQDGDSDSYEQYF | TGCGCCAGCAGCCAAGACGGGGACTCAGATTCCTACGAGCAGTACTTC
TRBJ2-2 | - | - | TRBV5-1 | CASSFTLTGELFF | TGCGCCAGCAGCTTTACTTTAACCGGGGAGCTGTTTTTT
TRBJ1-1 | once | - | TRBV5-4 | CASSLFQGPEAFF | TGTGCCAGCAGCTTGTTTCAGGGCCCTGAAGCTTTCTTT
TRBJ1-5 | - | TRBD1 | TRBV29-1 | CSVSRGPGQPQHF | TGCAGCGTCTCAAGGGGGCCCGGGCAGCCCCAGCATTTT
TRBJ2-7 | - | - | TRBV27 | CASRPGAVPHEQYF | TGTGCCAGCAGACCTGGGGCAGTACCCCACGAGCAGTACTTC
TRBJ2-1 | once | - | TRBV7-8 | CASSLVPRDYNEQFF | TGTGCCAGCAGCTTAGTCCCGCGGGACTACAATGAGCAGTTCTTC
TRBJ2-7 | - | - | TRBV4-2 | CASSPQQGNEQYF | TGTGCCAGCAGCCCACAGCAGGGTAACGAGCAGTACTTC
TRBJ1-1 | - | - | TRBV10-3 | CAISESGFTEAFF | TGTGCCATCAGTGAGTCCGGTTTCACTGAAGCTTTCTTT
TRBJ2-3 | - | - | TRBV30 | CAWRGSHTDTQYF | TGTGCCTGGAGAGGTAGCCACACAGATACGCAGTATTTT
TRBJ1-4 | - | TRBD1 | TRBV14 | CASSHQDREPELFF | TGTGCCAGCAGCCATCAAGACAGGGAGCCGGAACTGTTTTTT
TRBJ1-4 | - | - | TRBV2 | CASTMERGRGEKLFF | TGTGCCAGCACCATGGAGCGAGGCCGGGGAGAAAAACTGTTTTTT
TRBJ1-1 | - | - | TRBV7-2 | CASSSGLYTEAFF | TGTGCCAGCAGTTCGGGACTTTACACTGAAGCTTTCTTT
TRBJ1-1 | - | TRBD1 | TRBV2 | CANLRTGSKEPEAFF | TGTGCCAACTTAAGGACAGGTTCAAAGGAGCCTGAAGCTTTCTTT